A single sample gave rise to the 29 T cell receptor beta chains below, sequenced in a study of blood T cell repertoires in COVID-19 (dated by TCRdb to the early 2020s). Library creation used the immunoSEQ multiplex PCR assay. Not all clones reach the TCRdb copy of this immuneACCESS table, which keeps in-frame sequences only. Checked studies attribute under half of the gap to unresolved V genes and leave the rest unexplained. The table for this sample lists more than 35,000 clones; nearly 90% of them were counted only once. About 10% of the sample is held by the ten biggest clonotypes. Sequences were obtained from peripheral blood. Receptor source: a man in his 60s with active COVID-19.

J is TRBJ2-3 and V is TRBV21-1; the DNA was not compared with TRBD2, the D call given in the table. TRBV21-1 is annotated as a pseudogene. This CDR3 has 16 residues. The CDR3 reads CASSPPGTRTTDTQYF. CDR3 sequence (DNA): TGTGCCAGCAGCCCCCCCGGGACTAGAACCACAGATACGCAGTATTTT.

The chain combines TRBV11-2 with TRBJ2-2, with D perhaps TRBD1 (6 bases). V was pared by 5 bases and J by 6 bases, with 13 bases between. From germline, CDR1 is SGHAT and CDR2 FQNNGV. The CDR3 extends over 14 amino acids. As DNA, the CDR3 is TGTGCCAGCAGCCAGGCAGGGGTGGCCGGGGAGCTGTTTTTT. The encoded protein is CASSQAGVAGELFF.

The rearrangement uses TRBV28 and TRBJ1-4, with D possibly matching TRBD1 (5 bases). Germline assignment: CDR1 MDHEN and CDR2 SYDVKM. The CDR3 extends over 16 amino acids. The V gene lost 4 bases and the J gene lost 4 bases, with 16 bases spanning the gap. CDR3 DNA: TGTGCCAGCAGTTCGGGGGGGAGGAGCCTTAATGAAAAACTGTTTTTT. As protein: CASSSGGRSLNEKLFF.

This chain uses TRBV4-3 with TRBJ2-2; 12 bases map to TRBD2. The CDR3 covers 17 residues. Germline loops: CDR1 LGHNA, CDR2 YSLEER. The V gene end was trimmed by 5 bases and the J gene end by 7 bases; junction bases not matched to a gene: 11. The CDR3 DNA follows: TGCGCCAGCAGCTACAAAACTAGCGGGAGGACTAACGGGGAGCTGTTTTTT. Its translation: CASSYKTSGRTNGELFF.

The chain joins TRBV28 to TRBJ2-4, with D possibly TRBD2 on 6 matching bases. The CDR3 totals 13 residues. V dropped 5 bases and J dropped 12 bases, with 17 bases sitting between them. CDR1 and CDR2 (germline): MDHEN, SYDVKM. The CDR3 coding sequence is TGTGCCAGCAGTCCACGGGACTTAAACCCTCAGTACTTC. Translating gives CASSPRDLNPQYF.

This chain uses TRBV6-1 with TRBJ1-1, with D uncertain. Trimming cost V 0 bases and J 4 bases, with 12 bases left between them. From germline, CDR1 is MNHNS and CDR2 SASEGT. The CDR3 has 15 residues. CDR3 DNA sequence: TGTGCCAGCAGTGAAGCTGGACTCGGGGTCACTGAAGCTTTCTTT. It translates to CASSEAGLGVTEAFF.

This chain connects TRBV1 to TRBJ2-1; the D call TRBD2 from the table was never checked on the DNA. TRBV1 corresponds to a pseudogene. This CDR3 contains 16 residues. CDR3 residues: CTSSQTGTFFYNEQFF. CDR3 DNA sequence: TGCACCAGCAGCCAAACCGGGACTTTTTTCTACAATGAGCAGTTCTTC.

The chain recombines TRBV2 with TRBJ2-7; 11 positions agree with TRBD2. CDR3 size: 14 residues. Trimming cost V 8 bases and J 2 bases; bases outside gene matches: 5. Germline values: CDR1 SNHLY, CDR2 FYNNEI. The CDR3 protein is CASRRLAGPYEQYF. DNA for the CDR3: TGTGCCAGCCGTCGACTAGCGGGGCCCTACGAGCAGTACTTC.

The chain recombines TRBV28 with TRBJ2-1; D uncertain. V lost 2 bases, J lost 9 bases, and 23 bases lay in between. The CDR3 is 17 residues long. Germline lookup yields CDR1 MDHEN and CDR2 SYDVKM. CDR3 amino acids: CASSLGENSLKGSEQFF. The DNA for the CDR3 is TGTGCCAGCAGTTTAGGCGAGAATAGCTTGAAAGGAAGTGAGCAGTTCTTC.

The V call is TRBV7-2, the J call TRBJ1-3; 8 nucleotides match TRBD1. With V trimmed by 5 bases and J by 0 bases, 9 bases remained unmatched. CDR1 SGHTA and CDR2 FQGNSA come from the germline V gene. CDR3 length equals 17 residues. The CDR3 loop reads CASSLGTGPTSGNTIYF. CDR3 coding DNA: TGTGCCAGCAGCCTGGGGACAGGACCCACCTCTGGAAACACCATATATTTT.

This clone turned up a few times. CDR3 protein: CATQPGDRVGVNTGELFF. The CDR3 nucleotides read TGTGCCACCCAACCGGGGGACAGGGTAGGAGTCAACACCGGGGAGCTGTTTTTT. V is TRBV10-3 and J is TRBJ2-2; 9 positions match TRBD1. The CDR3 sequence is 18 residues long. V lost 10 bases to trimming and J lost 2 bases; unmatched junction nucleotides: 17. Germline V gene sequence: CDR1 ENHRY, CDR2 SYGVKD.

In its sample, this clone was seen once. J is TRBJ2-1 and V is TRBV19, with TRBD2 matching over 11 bases. The ends lost 4 bases at V and 4 bases at J; junction bases unmatched: 3. This CDR3 region has 15 residues. Germline V CDR1 and CDR2: LNHDA, SQIVND (reference sequence). CDR3 sequence (DNA): TGTGCCAGTAGTACTGGGACTAGCGGATACAATGAGCAGTTCTTC. Translating it yields CASSTGTSGYNEQFF.

The chain carries TRBV7-2 and TRBJ2-7; D call uncertain. The ends were cut back, 5 bases at V and 1 base at J, with 3 bases in the middle. The germline gives CDR1 SGHTA, CDR2 FQGNSA. The CDR3 is made up of 11 amino acids. CDR3 in DNA: TGTGCCAGCAGCGCGTCCTACGAGCAGTACTTC. Its protein product is CASSASYEQYF.

This rearrangement joins TRBV2 to TRBJ1-5; 11 positions match TRBD1. CDR3 length: 15 residues. Germline V gene data show CDR1 as SNHLY and CDR2 as FYNNEI. J gave up 7 bases and V 8 bases, and 10 bases lay outside the gene matches. The CDR3 coding sequence is TGTGCCAGCGAGCAGGGACAGGGGGGAGGGCAGCCCCAGCATTTT. It yields the protein CASEQGQGGGQPQHF.

V and J are TRBV29-1 and TRBJ1-1, with 7 nucleotides matching TRBD1. The V segment lost 5 bases and the J segment 10 bases; nucleotides outside the gene matches: 10. The CDR3 totals 12 residues. Germline CDR1 reads SQVTM; CDR2 reads ANQGSEA. CDR3 sequence: CSVTWDSPVAFF. The CDR3 DNA follows: TGCAGCGTTACGTGGGACAGCCCAGTAGCTTTCTTT.

V usage is TRBV2 and J usage is TRBJ2-7; D not certain. The CDR3 length is 14 residues. CDR1 and CDR2 from the germline V gene are SNHLY and FYNNEI. V was trimmed by 3 bases and J by 3 bases, leaving 12 bases between them. CDR3 protein: CASSDPDESYEQYF. CDR3 sequence (DNA): TGTGCCAGCAGTGATCCTGATGAGAGCTACGAGCAGTACTTC.

A word on this clone: Relative to the germline gene, one junction end is altered; a read error may explain this. The rearrangement uses TRBV3-1 (or the pseudogene TRBV3-2) and TRBJ2-7; weak D call: TRBD1 (6 bases). This CDR3 contains 14 residues. The germline V gene encodes CDR1 LGHDT and CDR2 YNNKEL (reference sequence). CDR3: CASSQDNGGRGSSF. As DNA, the CDR3 is TGTGCCAGCAGCCAAGATAATGGAGGCAGGGGCTCTAGCTTC.

This clone was observed a few times. The chain recombines TRBV2 with TRBJ2-1; D perhaps matches TRBD2 (6 bases). The CDR3 consists of 14 residues. V shed 4 bases and J shed 8 bases, with 15 bases lying between them. CDR1 SNHLY and CDR2 FYNNEI come from the germline V gene. The CDR3 here is CASSGSGVSDEQFF. The DNA for the CDR3 is TGTGCCAGCAGTGGATCGGGAGTTAGCGATGAGCAGTTCTTC. Full variable domain (outside the CDR3, taken from reference TRBV2 and TRBJ2-1): EPEVTQTPSHQVTQMGQEVILRCVPISNHLYFYWYRQILGQKVEFLVSFYNNEISEKSEIFDDQFSVERPDGSNFTLKIRSTKLEDSAMYFCASSGSGVSDEQFFGPGTRLTVL.

The chain combines TRBV11-2 with TRBJ2-1, with 11 bases aligning to TRBD2. CDR1 and CDR2 (germline): SGHAT, FQNNGV. The CDR3 contains 16 residues. Unmatched junction bases numbered 5, after V lost 4 bases and J lost 3 bases. In DNA form, the CDR3 reads TGTGCCAGCAGCTCCAGACTAGCGGGAAACTACAATGAGCAGTTCTTC. It codes for CASSSRLAGNYNEQFF.

In this sample, this clone turned up once. This rearrangement joins TRBV19 to TRBJ2-1, with D maybe TRBD2 (5 bases). Germline CDR1 and CDR2: LNHDA and SQIVND (reference sequence). V lost 1 base and J 9 bases, leaving 16 bases between the germline ends. The CDR3 sequence is 15 residues long. The CDR3 spells CASSIASFSTSEQFF. CDR3 nucleotides: TGTGCCAGTAGTATAGCTAGCTTCTCCACAAGTGAGCAGTTCTTC.

This clone was seen a few times. The chain uses TRBV19 and TRBJ1-5; TRBD1 might be the D (5 bases). V was pared by 4 bases and J by 2 bases, with 6 bases between. Germline loops: CDR1 LNHDA, CDR2 SQIVND (reference sequence). CDR3 length equals 13 residues. The CDR3 DNA sequence: TGTGCCAGTAGTAAACAGGGCAATCAGCCCCAGCATTTT. Translated: CASSKQGNQPQHF.

The chain joins TRBV2 to TRBJ1-2, with D possibly matching TRBD1 (5 bases). V shed 5 bases and J shed 5 bases, with 9 bases lying between them. Germline V gives CDR1 SNHLY, CDR2 FYNNEI. This CDR3 has 12 residues. The CDR3 loop is CASSLGGYGYTF. CDR3 DNA: TGTGCCAGCAGTTTGGGGGGGTATGGCTACACCTTC. Complete variable domain (other parts from reference TRBV2 and TRBJ1-2): EPEVTQTPSHQVTQMGQEVILRCVPISNHLYFYWYRQILGQKVEFLVSFYNNEISEKSEIFDDQFSVERPDGSNFTLKIRSTKLEDSAMYFCASSLGGYGYTFGSGTRLTVV.

The rearrangement joins TRBV5-1 to TRBJ2-6; maybe TRBD1 (5 bases). Germline lookup yields CDR1 SGHRS and CDR2 YFSETQ. This CDR3 comprises 16 residues. With 4 bases removed from V and 0 bases from J, the gap between germline ends came to 11 bases. The DNA for the CDR3 is TGCGCCAGCAGCACAGGACCCGTCTCTGGGGCCAACGTCCTGACTTTC. This sequence encodes CASSTGPVSGANVLTF.

The V call is TRBV7-2, the J call TRBJ1-3, with D perhaps TRBD1 (6 bases). Between the trimmed V and J ends, which lost 5 bases and 0 bases, there was a span of 11 bases. Germline CDR1 SGHTA, CDR2 FQGNSA. The CDR3 runs 15 residues. CDR3 loop: CASSPGESSGNTIYF. Here the CDR3 DNA reads TGTGCCAGCAGCCCAGGGGAAAGCTCTGGAAACACCATATATTTT.

This chain links TRBV7-9 with TRBJ2-7; D might be TRBD2 (5 bases). CDR3 size: 13 residues. Trimming took off 3 bases at V and 6 bases at J, with 12 bases between the two ends. Germline CDR1 SEHNR, CDR2 FQNEAQ (reference sequence). The chain's CDR3 is CASSLEPGSEQYF. In DNA, the CDR3 is TGTGCCAGCAGCTTGGAGCCGGGGAGCGAGCAGTACTTC.

The chain uses TRBV2 and TRBJ2-5; 10 bases align to TRBD1. This CDR3 spans 15 amino acids. Germline V gives CDR1 SNHLY, CDR2 FYNNEI. V was clipped by 7 bases and J by 5 bases; unmatched bases: 10. Written as DNA, the CDR3 is TGTGCCAGCACCGGTGACAGGGGGCCAGCGGAGACCCAGTACTTC. Translation gives CASTGDRGPAETQYF.

The CDR3 nucleotides read TGTGCCAGCAGCTTCGGACTAGCGGGTCCCGACTCCTACAATGAGCAGTTCTTC. The encoded protein is CASSFGLAGPDSYNEQFF. The chain uses TRBV7-9 and TRBJ2-1; 11 nucleotides align to TRBD2. This CDR3 contains 18 residues. The germline V gene encodes CDR1 SEHNR and CDR2 FQNEAQ (reference sequence). V shed 3 bases and J 0 bases; nucleotides not matched to a gene: 7.

In this sample, this clone turned up once. The J gene is TRBJ1-1, the V gene TRBV4-1; TRBD1 matches 7 bases. Trimming took 4 bases from V and 0 from J; bases not matched to a gene: 5. Looked up from germline, CDR1 is MGHRA and CDR2 is YSYEKL. The CDR3 totals 15 residues. The CDR3: CASSPFRGMNTEAFF. CDR3 bases: TGCGCCAGCAGCCCCTTCAGGGGGATGAACACTGAAGCTTTCTTT.

This rearrangement joins TRBV19 to TRBJ2-3; 8 bases align to TRBD1. The CDR3 spans 14 residues. The germline gives CDR1 LNHDA, CDR2 SQIVND (reference sequence). V was clipped by 5 bases and J by 1 base; unmatched bases: 2. CDR3 in amino acids: CASSETGGTDTQYF. CDR3 coding DNA: TGTGCCAGTAGTGAGACAGGGGGCACAGATACGCAGTATTTT. The full variable domain, with the rest looked up from reference TRBV19 and TRBJ2-3, is DGGITQSPKYLFRKEGQNVTLSCEQNLNHDAMYWYRQDPGQGLRLIYYSQIVNDFQKGDIAEGYSVSREKKESFPLTVTSAQKNPTAFYLCASSETGGTDTQYFGPGTRLTVL.